These T cell receptor beta chains were read from a single sample in a study of technical replicates of blood from a handful of donors. Profiling relied on immunoSEQ multiplex PCR, and the TCRdb table lists in-frame clones only, not all of them. In the table there are about 62,000 clones, roughly 90% of which are singletons. Sequenced material: PBMCs. The source of these receptors is a human donor in good health. Some clones in this sample may be carry-over from other donors' samples. Each CDR3 is given with its conserved first and last residue. The D gene is left open where the match is weak. Some rows mark clone size as missing; the rest say once, few, many or name a class of expanded clone.

V: TRBV30
size: NA
J: TRBJ1-2
D: NA
CDR3: CAWSVGYLRGYTF
DNA: TGTGCCTGGAGTGTTGGTTATCTCAGGGGCTACACCTTC

V: TRBV14
size: NA
J: TRBJ1-2
D: NA
CDR3: CASSRGTQGANYGYTF
DNA: TGTGCCAGCAGCCGCGGGACTCAAGGGGCGAACTATGGCTACACCTTC

V: TRBV7-3
size: NA
J: TRBJ2-3
D: NA
CDR3: CASSLDISGTQYF
DNA: TGTGCCAGCAGCCTAGATATCAGCGGCACGCAGTATTTT

V: TRBV7-8
size: NA
J: TRBJ2-7
D: TRBD2
CDR3: CASSRMTGGSGISSYEQYF
DNA: TGTGCCAGCAGCCGCATGACTGGTGGTAGCGGGATATCCTCCTACGAGCAGTACTTC

V: TRBV7-6
size: NA
J: TRBJ2-2
D: TRBD2
CDR3: CASSFTGTSGLGELFF
DNA: TGTGCCAGCAGCTTCACCGGGACTAGCGGCCTCGGGGAGCTGTTTTTT

V: TRBV2
size: NA
J: TRBJ1-2
D: NA
CDR3: CASRVPVILGSGYTF
DNA: TGTGCCAGCCGTGTGCCCGTAATACTAGGGAGTGGCTACACCTTC

V: TRBV7-8
size: NA
J: TRBJ2-7
D: NA
CDR3: CASSLRGIGDSYEQYF
DNA: TGTGCCAGCAGCTTACGTGGGATAGGGGACTCCTACGAGCAGTACTTC

V: TRBV13
size: NA
J: TRBJ2-5
D: NA
CDR3: CASSRRGTQETQYF
DNA: TGTGCCAGCAGCCGTAGGGGTACCCAAGAGACCCAGTACTTC

V: TRBV5-6
size: NA
J: TRBJ1-6
D: NA
CDR3: CASSLGASYNSPLHF
DNA: TGTGCCAGCAGCTTGGGGGCGTCCTATAATTCACCCCTCCACTTT

V: TRBV6-5
size: NA
J: TRBJ2-7
D: TRBD2
CDR3: CASSASGRNYEQYF
DNA: TGTGCCAGCAGTGCTAGCGGGAGAAACTACGAGCAGTACTTC

V: TRBV4-2
size: NA
J: TRBJ2-3
D: TRBD2
CDR3: CASSQEASGGGDTQYF
DNA: TGTGCCAGCAGCCAAGAAGCTAGCGGGGGAGGAGATACGCAGTATTTT

V: TRBV29-1
size: NA
J: TRBJ2-5
D: NA
CDR3: CSTEGLQTQYF
DNA: TGCAGCACGGAGGGACTCCAGACCCAGTACTTC

V: TRBV28
size: NA
J: TRBJ1-2
D: NA
CDR3: CASSPGADYGYTF
DNA: TGTGCCAGCAGTCCAGGAGCGGACTATGGCTACACCTTC

V: TRBV14
size: NA
J: TRBJ2-1
D: NA
CDR3: CASSRGGKGGEQFF
DNA: TGTGCCAGCAGCCGAGGTGGGAAAGGGGGTGAGCAGTTCTTC

V: TRBV30
size: NA
J: TRBJ1-1
D: NA
CDR3: CAWSWASEAFF
DNA: TGTGCCTGGAGTTGGGCATCTGAAGCTTTCTTT

V: TRBV2
size: NA
J: TRBJ2-7
D: TRBD1
CDR3: CASRLGTGDEQYF
DNA: TGTGCCAGCAGATTAGGGACAGGGGACGAGCAGTACTTC

V: TRBV19
size: NA
J: TRBJ2-5
D: TRBD1
CDR3: CASSPNRGWETQYF
DNA: TGTGCCAGTTCGCCGAACAGGGGGTGGGAGACCCAGTACTTC

V: TRBV7-9
size: NA
J: TRBJ1-3
D: NA
CDR3: CASRANRESSGNTIYF
DNA: TGTGCCAGCAGAGCGAACCGGGAATCGTCTGGAAACACCATATATTTT

V: TRBV5-1
size: NA
J: TRBJ2-1
D: NA
CDR3: CASRSGTEAGNEQFF
DNA: TGCGCCAGCCGTAGTGGGACCGAAGCGGGCAATGAGCAGTTCTTC

V: TRBV7-9
size: NA
J: TRBJ1-6
D: NA
CDR3: CASSHDQGPNNSPLHF
DNA: TGTGCCAGCAGCCATGATCAGGGCCCCAATAATTCACCCCTCCACTTT

V: TRBV7-3
size: NA
J: TRBJ2-5
D: NA
CDR3: CASSLNQGETQYF
DNA: TGTGCCAGCAGCTTAAACCAGGGGGAGACCCAGTACTTC

V: TRBV29-1
size: once
J: TRBJ1-2
D: TRBD1
CDR3: CSVEGGTGEGYTF
DNA: TGCAGCGTTGAAGGCGGGACAGGGGAAGGCTACACCTTC

V: TRBV5-4
size: few
J: TRBJ1-5
D: NA
CDR3: CASSSGVGRNQPQHF
DNA: TGTGCCAGCAGCTCGGGGGTTGGGAGGAATCAGCCCCAGCATTTT

V: TRBV4-1
size: once
J: TRBJ2-1
D: TRBD1
CDR3: CASSQSGQGLYEQFF
DNA: TGCGCCAGCAGCCAGTCGGGACAGGGGTTGTATGAGCAGTTCTTC

V: TRBV30
size: NA
J: TRBJ2-1
D: NA
CDR3: CAWSAMSSYNEQFF
DNA: TGTGCCTGGAGTGCCATGTCCTCCTACAATGAGCAGTTCTTC

V: TRBV27
size: NA
J: TRBJ2-2
D: TRBD2
CDR3: CASSPDRGGPNTGELFF
DNA: TGTGCCAGCAGTCCCGACCGGGGGGGACCAAACACCGGGGAGCTGTTTTTT

V: TRBV15
size: NA
J: TRBJ2-5
D: NA
CDR3: CATSRDLNRRGETQYF
DNA: TGTGCCACCAGCAGAGATCTGAACAGGCGGGGAGAGACCCAGTACTTC

V: TRBV19
size: NA
J: TRBJ2-3
D: TRBD1
CDR3: CASSIFGQGAYTQYF
DNA: TGTGCCAGTAGTATATTCGGGCAGGGGGCATATACGCAGTATTTT

V: TRBV27
size: NA
J: TRBJ2-7
D: NA
CDR3: CASSSYFGLASSYEQYF
DNA: TGTGCCAGCAGTAGCTATTTTGGGCTAGCGAGCTCCTACGAGCAGTACTTC

V: TRBV5-1
size: NA
J: TRBJ2-7
D: TRBD1
CDR3: CASSIGTAYEQYF
DNA: TGCGCCAGCAGCATCGGGACAGCTTACGAGCAGTACTTC

V: TRBV6-1
size: NA
J: TRBJ1-1
D: NA
CDR3: CASSERGRNTEAFF
DNA: TGTGCCAGCAGTGAAAGGGGGAGAAACACTGAAGCTTTCTTT

V: TRBV4-2
size: NA
J: TRBJ1-2
D: NA
CDR3: CASSQVKASGGYTF
DNA: TGTGCCAGCAGCCAAGTAAAGGCGTCGGGTGGCTACACCTTC

V: TRBV14
size: NA
J: TRBJ1-1
D: TRBD1
CDR3: CASSQDLGQVNTEAFF
DNA: TGTGCCAGCAGCCAAGATCTCGGACAGGTAAACACTGAAGCTTTCTTT

V: TRBV7-9
size: NA
J: TRBJ2-7
D: NA
CDR3: CASSLDAGPSKQYF
DNA: TGTGCCAGCAGCTTAGATGCGGGGCCCTCCAAGCAGTACTTC

V: TRBV2
size: NA
J: TRBJ2-4
D: NA
CDR3: CASSLKRVGAKNIQYF
DNA: TGTGCCAGCAGTTTAAAGCGGGTTGGGGCCAAAAACATTCAGTACTTC

V: TRBV11-2
size: NA
J: TRBJ2-1
D: TRBD1
CDR3: CASSFPIQGLRSNEQFF
DNA: TGTGCCAGCAGCTTCCCAATACAGGGGTTGAGGTCGAATGAGCAGTTCTTC

V: TRBV7-9
size: NA
J: TRBJ2-3
D: NA
CDR3: CASSLVSGSTDTQYF
DNA: TGTGCCAGCAGCTTAGTTTCAGGCAGCACAGATACGCAGTATTTT

V: TRBV19
size: once
J: TRBJ2-2
D: TRBD1
CDR3: CASSPRQGNTGELFF
DNA: TGTGCCAGTAGTCCCCGACAGGGAAACACCGGGGAGCTGTTTTTT

V: TRBV18
size: NA
J: TRBJ2-2
D: NA
CDR3: CASSPQGGTGELFF
DNA: TGTGCCAGCTCACCACAAGGCGGCACCGGGGAGCTGTTTTTT

V: TRBV19
size: many
J: TRBJ1-2
D: NA
CDR3: CASSIQTGNHGYTF
DNA: TGTGCCAGTAGTATCCAAACCGGGAATCATGGCTACACCTTC

V: TRBV11-1
size: NA
J: TRBJ1-2
D: TRBD1
CDR3: CASSEVTTGPDYTF
DNA: TGTGCCAGCAGTGAGGTGACGACAGGGCCCGACTACACCTTC

V: TRBV9
size: NA
J: TRBJ1-5
D: TRBD1
CDR3: CASSADRGSQPQHF
DNA: TGTGCCAGCAGCGCTGACAGGGGGAGTCAGCCCCAGCATTTT

V: TRBV11-2
size: NA
J: TRBJ2-3
D: TRBD2
CDR3: CASSSYSGVTDTQYF
DNA: TGTGCCAGCAGCTCTTATAGCGGGGTCACAGATACGCAGTATTTT

V: TRBV4-2
size: NA
J: TRBJ2-1
D: TRBD1
CDR3: CASSPWTGGQNEQFF
DNA: TGTGCCAGCAGCCCGTGGACAGGGGGGCAGAATGAGCAGTTCTTC

V: TRBV4-1
size: once
J: TRBJ1-1
D: TRBD1
CDR3: CASSHVTGVFNTEAFF
DNA: TGCGCCAGCAGCCATGTAACAGGGGTTTTTAACACTGAAGCTTTCTTT

V: TRBV6-4
size: once
J: TRBJ2-3
D: TRBD2
CDR3: CASSQTSGGADTQYF
DNA: TGTGCCAGCAGTCAAACTAGCGGGGGTGCAGATACGCAGTATTTT

V: TRBV10-3
size: NA
J: TRBJ1-5
D: NA
CDR3: CAIAQWQGENQPQHF
DNA: TGTGCCATCGCCCAGTGGCAGGGCGAAAATCAGCCCCAGCATTTT

V: TRBV6-5
size: few
J: TRBJ1-3
D: NA
CDR3: CASSYMSGISGNTIYF
DNA: TGTGCCAGCAGTTACATGTCGGGGATCTCTGGAAACACCATATATTTT

V: TRBV18
size: NA
J: TRBJ2-3
D: TRBD2
CDR3: CASSPEWGGSSSTDTQYF
DNA: TGTGCCAGCTCACCGGAGTGGGGAGGGTCGTCGAGCACAGATACGCAGTATTTT

V: TRBV5-1
size: NA
J: TRBJ2-1
D: TRBD2
CDR3: CASSPAGGYNEQFF
DNA: TGCGCCAGCAGCCCAGCGGGGGGGTACAATGAGCAGTTCTTC

V: TRBV5-1
size: few
J: TRBJ2-3
D: NA
CDR3: CASSLTPQGDTQYF
DNA: TGCGCCAGCAGCTTGACCCCCCAGGGTGATACGCAGTATTTT

V: TRBV10-3
size: NA
J: TRBJ2-2
D: TRBD2
CDR3: CATSLAGGNEVGELFF
DNA: TGTGCCACCAGTTTAGCGGGAGGGAATGAGGTCGGGGAGCTGTTTTTT

V: TRBV7-2
size: NA
J: TRBJ2-1
D: NA
CDR3: CASSLGASPYNEQFF
DNA: TGTGCCAGCAGCTTAGGGGCAAGCCCCTACAATGAGCAGTTCTTC